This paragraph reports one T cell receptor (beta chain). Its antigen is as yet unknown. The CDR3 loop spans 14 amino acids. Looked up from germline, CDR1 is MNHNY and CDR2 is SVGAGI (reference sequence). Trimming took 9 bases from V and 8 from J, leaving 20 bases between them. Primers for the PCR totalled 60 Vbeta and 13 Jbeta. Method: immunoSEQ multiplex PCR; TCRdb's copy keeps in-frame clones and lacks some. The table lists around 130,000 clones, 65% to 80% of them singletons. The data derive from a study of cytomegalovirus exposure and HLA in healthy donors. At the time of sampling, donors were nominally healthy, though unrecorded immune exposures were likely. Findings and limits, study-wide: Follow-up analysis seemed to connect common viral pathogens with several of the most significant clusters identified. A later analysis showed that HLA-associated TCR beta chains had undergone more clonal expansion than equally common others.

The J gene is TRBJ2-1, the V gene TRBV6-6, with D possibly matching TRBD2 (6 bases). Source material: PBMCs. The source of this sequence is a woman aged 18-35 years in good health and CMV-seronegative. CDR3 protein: CASQKSGSSDEQFF. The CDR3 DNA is TGTGCCAGTCAAAAGTCCGGGAGTAGCGATGAGCAGTTCTTC.